This TCR beta chain was obtained from a study of early T cells in non-severe SARS-CoV-2 infection. Study background: Chains from this unsorted whole-blood bulk RNA could not be paired.

General study results and limits: VDJdb matches were skewed toward anti-spike CD8 T cell responses.

Individual cDNA molecules each received unique molecular identifiers attached to them. Each CDR3 protein is one row after TCRdb ran MiXCR on the 5' RACE reads. The sample carries over 90,000 distinct CDR3 sequences, about an eighth recorded once. About this clonotype: Its antigen is still unknown.

The CDR3 runs to 11 residues. CDR1 is SQVTM and CDR2 is ANQGSEA in the germline V gene. Deletions cut 6 bases from V and 5 bases from J, with 10 bases between. Material for sequencing was whole blood. This receptor was taken from an adult who was a healthcare worker with PCR-confirmed SARS-CoV-2 infection or an uninfected control (not recorded which). V gene TRBV29-1 combines with J gene TRBJ1-2; D unresolved. The CDR3 sequence: CSVEENYGYTF. The DNA for the CDR3 is TGCAGCGTAGAGGAGAATTATGGCTACACCTTC. Drawing the rest from reference TRBV29-1 and TRBJ1-2, the complete variable domain is SAVISQKPSRDICQRGTSLTIQCQVDSQVTMMFWYRQQPGQSLTLIATANQGSEATYESGFVIDKFPISRPNLTFSTLTVSNMSPEDSSIYLCSVEENYGYTFGSGTRLTVV.